A selection of T cell receptor beta chains follows, all from one sample in a study of PD-L1 blockade in urothelial cancer. TCRdb's copy holds only in-frame clones and misses some; the assay was immunoSEQ multiplex PCR. The top ten hold 3.2% of the sample, which has 58,000 or so clones, roughly 79% seen once. The source was PBMCs, collected around atezolizumab (anti-PD-L1) treatment. Every receptor here comes from a man in his 70s with urothelial cancer. Each CDR3 is given with its conserved first and last residue. Each record gives: clone size, D gene, V gene, J gene, CDR3 length, CDR3 protein, CDR3 DNA. D genes are given only for firm matches. Part of the rows lack a size; the others show once, few, many or a class for expanded clones.

>NA|TRBD2|TRBV18|TRBJ2-1|15
CASSPTTSGYNEQFF
TGTGCCAGCTCACCGACGACTAGCGGTTACAATGAGCAGTTCTTC
>NA|NA|TRBV6-6|TRBJ1-5|16
CASIGYLDYSNQPQHF
TGTGCCAGCATCGGGTATTTGGACTATAGCAATCAGCCCCAGCATTTT
>NA|NA|TRBV14|TRBJ1-2|15
CASSPRGSPNYGYTF
TGTGCCAGCAGCCCCCGGGGGAGTCCTAACTATGGCTACACCTTC
>NA|NA|TRBV9|TRBJ2-7|15
CASSVAEGGPYEQYF
TGTGCCAGCAGCGTAGCAGAAGGGGGTCCCTACGAGCAGTACTTC
>NA|TRBD2|TRBV5-4|TRBJ2-1|15
CASSSRDYTNNEQFF
TGTGCCAGCAGCTCCCGGGACTATACGAACAATGAGCAGTTCTTC
>few|NA|TRBV29-1|TRBJ1-1|13
CSVELTLGTEAFF
TGCAGCGTTGAACTGACTCTGGGCACTGAAGCTTTCTTT
>NA|TRBD1|TRBV12-5|TRBJ2-1|16
CASGLVTGSRLNGQFF
TGTGCTAGTGGTTTGGTGACAGGGTCTAGATTGAATGGGCAGTTCTTC
>medium-sized|NA|TRBV5-5|TRBJ1-4|17
CASSLDWSVATNEKLFF
TGTGCCAGCAGCTTGGATTGGTCAGTTGCAACTAATGAAAAACTGTTTTTT
>NA|TRBD2|TRBV28|TRBJ2-5|14
CASSLSGTRETQYF
TGTGCCAGCAGTTTAAGCGGGACCCGGGAGACCCAGTACTTC
>NA|NA|TRBV19|TRBJ2-1|14
CASSRTPGGNEQFF
TGTGCCAGTAGTCGCACACCCGGGGGAAATGAGCAGTTCTTC
>NA|NA|TRBV19|TRBJ2-1|15
CASSIQGSSYNEQFF
TGTGCCAGTAGTATTCAGGGGAGCTCCTACAATGAGCAGTTCTTC
>NA|NA|TRBV7-9|TRBJ2-5|15
CASSPRLSPQETQYF
TGTGCCAGCAGCCCGAGATTGAGCCCCCAAGAGACCCAGTACTTC
>NA|NA|TRBV4-2|TRBJ2-5|18
CASSQLMSGSPEQETQYF
TGTGCCAGCAGCCAACTAATGTCTGGGAGCCCCGAGCAAGAGACCCAGTACTTC
>NA|TRBD1|TRBV9|TRBJ2-5|19
CASSAGDRGLGNHQETQYF
TGTGCCAGCAGCGCCGGGGACAGGGGGCTGGGTAACCACCAAGAGACCCAGTACTTC
>NA|NA|TRBV5-1|TRBJ1-1|14
CASRPGALEGEAFF
TGCGCCAGCAGGCCAGGGGCCCTTGAGGGTGAAGCTTTCTTT
>NA|TRBD1|TRBV19|TRBJ1-2|14
CASSTGTASYGYTF
TGTGCCAGTAGTACGGGGACAGCTAGCTATGGCTACACCTTC
>NA|TRBD1|TRBV6-1|TRBJ2-4|14
CASEKQGYKNIQYF
TGTGCCAGCGAGAAACAGGGGTACAAAAACATTCAGTACTTC
>NA|NA|TRBV2|TRBJ1-1|14
CASSLGQLNTEAFF
TGTGCCAGCAGTCTTGGACAACTGAACACTGAAGCTTTCTTT
>NA|NA|TRBV7-6|TRBJ2-3|14
CASSRQHGTDTQYF
TGTGCCAGCAGCCGCCAACACGGCACAGATACGCAGTATTTT
>NA|NA|TRBV11-2|TRBJ2-1|15
CASSLAVPNYNEQFF
TGTGCCAGCAGCTTAGCGGTTCCTAACTACAATGAGCAGTTCTTC
>NA|TRBD1|TRBV7-2|TRBJ2-7|18
CASSFPVPRTGSSYEQYF
TGTGCCAGCAGCTTTCCCGTTCCCAGGACAGGGAGCTCCTACGAGCAGTACTTC
>NA|TRBD2|TRBV13|TRBJ2-1|16
CASSSRLAGIYNEQFF
TGTGCCAGCAGCTCTCGACTAGCGGGGATCTACAATGAGCAGTTCTTC